This passage covers 6 T cell receptor beta chains from one sample sequenced in a study of blood T cell repertoires in COVID-19. The data were produced by immunoSEQ multiplex PCR, yet TCRdb's version contains in-frame clones alone and is incomplete. The repertoire consists of about 49,000 clones, with approximately 81% occurring once and the leading ten covering 20% to 25%. The material sequenced was peripheral blood. The receptors come from a woman of 80 years or more with COVID-19, enrolled during active disease.

V gene TRBV30 combines with J gene TRBJ1-3; 10 positions agree with TRBD1. Trimming removed 2 bases from V and 3 bases from J; junction bases left unmatched: 10. Germline V gene sequence: CDR1 GTSNPN, CDR2 SVGIG (reference sequence). There are 17 residues in the CDR3. This chain's CDR3 is CAWSPPGQGFRGNTIYF. The DNA of the CDR3 is TGTGCCTGGAGTCCCCCGGGACAGGGGTTCCGTGGAAACACCATATATTTT. Full variable domain (missing parts from reference TRBV30 and TRBJ1-3): SQTIHQWPATLVQPVGSPLSLECTVEGTSNPNLYWYRQAAGRGLQLLFYSVGIGQISSEVPQNLSASRPQDRQFILSSKKLLLSDSGFYLCAWSPPGQGFRGNTIYFGEGSWLTVV.

The count of this clone is one. The V gene is TRBV28, the J gene TRBJ2-7; 7 bases agree with TRBD2. The length of the CDR3 is 13 residues. V lost 4 bases to trimming and J lost 7 bases; unmatched junction nucleotides: 7. Germline CDR1 is MDHEN and CDR2 is SYDVKM. The CDR3 here is CASSWASGEEQYF. The CDR3 region has the DNA TGTGCCAGCAGTTGGGCTAGCGGTGAAGAGCAGTACTTC.

V usage is TRBV19 and J usage is TRBJ2-1, with TRBD2 matching 8 bases. From germline, CDR1 is LNHDA and CDR2 SQIVND (reference sequence). Germline trimming cut 4 bases from V and 7 bases from J; bases unmatched to any gene: 3. This CDR3 spans 13 amino acids. CDR3 sequence: CASSTGTRNEQFF. The CDR3 DNA reads as TGTGCCAGTAGTACTGGGACTAGAAATGAGCAGTTCTTC. Drawing the rest from reference TRBV19 and TRBJ2-1, the complete variable domain is DGGITQSPKYLFRKEGQNVTLSCEQNLNHDAMYWYRQDPGQGLRLIYYSQIVNDFQKGDIAEGYSVSREKKESFPLTVTSAQKNPTAFYLCASSTGTRNEQFFGPGTRLTVL.

V and J are TRBV29-1 and TRBJ2-1, with 13 nucleotides matching TRBD2. Germline trimming cut 4 bases from V and 6 bases from J; bases unmatched to any gene: 12. The CDR3 is 17 residues long. Germline assignment: CDR1 SQVTM and CDR2 ANQGSEA. The CDR3 reads CSVVPDTLAGGPNEQFF. CDR3 DNA: TGCAGCGTTGTTCCAGATACACTAGCGGGAGGGCCCAATGAGCAGTTCTTC.

V is TRBV6-4 and J is TRBJ2-1, with D perhaps matching TRBD2 (6 bases). With 2 bases removed from V and 11 bases from J, the gap between germline ends came to 16 bases. The CDR3 sequence is 14 residues long. CDR1 is MRHNA, CDR2 SNTAGT, per germline. This chain's CDR3 is CASSDRASGFKQFF. Here the CDR3 DNA reads TGTGCCAGCAGTGACCGAGCGAGCGGGTTTAAGCAGTTCTTC.

DNA of the CDR3: TGTGCCAGCAGCCCAGGACTAGCGGGAGCTGAGCAGTTCTTC. It is translated as CASSPGLAGAEQFF. The V call is TRBV5-4, the J call TRBJ2-1; 13 bases map to TRBD2. CDR1 SGHNT and CDR2 YYREEE come from the germline V gene (reference sequence). The V segment lost 4 bases and the J segment 9 bases; nucleotides outside the gene matches: 4. This CDR3 is built from 14 residues.